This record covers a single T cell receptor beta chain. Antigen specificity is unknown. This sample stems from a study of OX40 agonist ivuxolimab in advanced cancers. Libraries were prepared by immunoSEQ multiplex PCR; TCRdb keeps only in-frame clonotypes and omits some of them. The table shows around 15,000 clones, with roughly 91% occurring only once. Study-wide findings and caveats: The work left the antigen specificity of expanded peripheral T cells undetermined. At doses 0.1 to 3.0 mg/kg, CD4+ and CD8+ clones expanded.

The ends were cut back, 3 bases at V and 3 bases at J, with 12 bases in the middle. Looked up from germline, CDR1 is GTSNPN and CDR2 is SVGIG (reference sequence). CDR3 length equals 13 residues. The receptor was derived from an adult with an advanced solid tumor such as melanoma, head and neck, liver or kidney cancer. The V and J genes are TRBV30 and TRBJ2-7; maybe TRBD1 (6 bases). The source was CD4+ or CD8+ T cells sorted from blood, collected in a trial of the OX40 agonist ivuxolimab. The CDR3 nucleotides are TGTGCCTGGAGCCGGGACACCTACTACGAGCAGTACTTC. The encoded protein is CAWSRDTYYEQYF.